This entry features one TCR beta chain sequence. The antigen remains unidentified. This clone may be a read error of a much larger clone one base away. This sample is drawn from a study of T cells in Graves' hyperthyroidism and ophthalmopathy. Study-wide points: Most thyroid-expanded clonotypes above 0.001 were also found in blood.

Amplification of TCR beta CDR3 regions was performed using RNA transcripts as template. An initial round of RT-PCR targeting the TCR CDR3 relied on the HTBI primer set. Each CDR3 protein is one row after TCRdb ran MiXCR on the multiplex PCR reads. The data contain more than 300,000 distinct CDR3 sequences, approximately 18% of them singletons. The origin of this receptor is a woman younger than 45 with Graves' hyperthyroidism that later progressed to Graves' ophthalmopathy. Input material: blood.

CDR3 coding DNA: TGTGCCAGCAGCGTAGTTGGGGCCTTCGATGAGCAGTTCTTC. It is translated as CASSVVGAFDEQFF. The chain recombines TRBV9 with TRBJ2-1, with a possible D match to TRBD1 (5 bases). This CDR3 contains 14 residues. Trimming took 0 bases from V and 8 from J, leaving 12 bases between them. Germline V gene lookup returns CDR1 SGDLS and CDR2 YYNGEE.